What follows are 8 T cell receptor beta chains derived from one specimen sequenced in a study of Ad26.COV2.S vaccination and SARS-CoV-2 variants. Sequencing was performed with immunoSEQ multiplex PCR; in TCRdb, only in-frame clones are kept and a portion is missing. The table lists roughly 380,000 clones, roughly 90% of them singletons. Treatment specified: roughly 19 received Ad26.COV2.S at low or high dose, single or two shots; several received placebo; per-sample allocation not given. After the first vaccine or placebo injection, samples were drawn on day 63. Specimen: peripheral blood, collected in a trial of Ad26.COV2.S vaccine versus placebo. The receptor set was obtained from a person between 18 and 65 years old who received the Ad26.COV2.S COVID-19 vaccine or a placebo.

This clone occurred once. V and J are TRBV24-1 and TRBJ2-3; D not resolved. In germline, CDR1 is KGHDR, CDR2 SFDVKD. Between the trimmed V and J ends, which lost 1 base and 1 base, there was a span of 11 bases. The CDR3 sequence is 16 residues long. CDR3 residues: CATSDFVPPGTDTQYF. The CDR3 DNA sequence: TGTGCCACCAGTGATTTTGTGCCTCCCGGCACAGATACGCAGTATTTT.

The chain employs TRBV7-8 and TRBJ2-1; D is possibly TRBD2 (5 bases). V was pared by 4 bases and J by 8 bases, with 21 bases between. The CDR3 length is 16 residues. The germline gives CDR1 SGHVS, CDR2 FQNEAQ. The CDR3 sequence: CASSSLGGPGMDEQFF. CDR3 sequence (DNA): TGTGCCAGCAGCTCCCTGGGCGGGCCCGGGATGGATGAGCAGTTCTTC. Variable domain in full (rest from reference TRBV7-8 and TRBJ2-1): GAGVSQSPRYKVAKRGQDVALRCDPISGHVSLFWYQQALGQGPEFLTYFQNEAQLDKSGLPSDRFFAERPEGSVSTLKIQRTQQEDSAVYLCASSSLGGPGMDEQFFGPGTRLTVL.

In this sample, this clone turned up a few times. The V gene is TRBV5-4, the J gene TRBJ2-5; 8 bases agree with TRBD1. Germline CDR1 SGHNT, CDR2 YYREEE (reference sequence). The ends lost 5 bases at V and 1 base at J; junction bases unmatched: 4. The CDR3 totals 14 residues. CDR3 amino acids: CASRLGQGQETQYF. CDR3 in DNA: TGTGCCAGCAGACTTGGACAGGGCCAAGAGACCCAGTACTTC.

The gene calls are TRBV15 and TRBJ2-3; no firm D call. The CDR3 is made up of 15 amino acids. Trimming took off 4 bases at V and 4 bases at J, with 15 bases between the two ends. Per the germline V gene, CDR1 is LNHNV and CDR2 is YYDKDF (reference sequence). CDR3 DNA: TGTGCCACCAGCAACCAACCCGAGGCCCCAGATACGCAGTATTTT. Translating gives CATSNQPEAPDTQYF.

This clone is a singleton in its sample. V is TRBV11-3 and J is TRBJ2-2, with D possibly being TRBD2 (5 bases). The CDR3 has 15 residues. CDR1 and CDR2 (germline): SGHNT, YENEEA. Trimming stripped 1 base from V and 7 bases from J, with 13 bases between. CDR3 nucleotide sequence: TGTGCCAGCAGCTTAGGACTCTCCCGGGGCGGGGAGCTGTTTTTT. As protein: CASSLGLSRGGELFF.

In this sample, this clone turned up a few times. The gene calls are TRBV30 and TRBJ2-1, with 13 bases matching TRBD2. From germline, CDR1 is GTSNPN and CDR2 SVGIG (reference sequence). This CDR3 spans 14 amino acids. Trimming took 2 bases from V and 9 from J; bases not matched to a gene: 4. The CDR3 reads CAWSRLAGGSEQFF. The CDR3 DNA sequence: TGTGCCTGGAGTCGACTAGCGGGGGGCTCTGAGCAGTTCTTC.

Written as DNA, the CDR3 is TGTGCCAGTGCGGCAGGCGAAGAAAAACTGTTTTTT. Encoded protein: CASAAGEEKLFF. The gene calls are TRBV19 and TRBJ1-4; D is undetermined. CDR3 size: 12 residues. V was pared by 8 bases and J by 8 bases, with 12 bases between. Per germline, CDR1 LNHDA and CDR2 SQIVND (reference sequence).

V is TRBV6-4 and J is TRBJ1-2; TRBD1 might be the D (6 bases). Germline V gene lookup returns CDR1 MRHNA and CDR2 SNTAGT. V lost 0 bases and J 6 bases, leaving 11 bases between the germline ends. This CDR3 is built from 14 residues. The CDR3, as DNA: TGTGCCAGCAGTGACTCGGGGGGCGCCGATGGCTACACCTTC. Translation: CASSDSGGADGYTF.